This T cell receptor (beta chain) was captured in a study of STAT3 mutations in large granular lymphocyte leukemia. Study-level information: Roughly half of the longitudinally sequenced T-LGLL patients carried detectable canonical activating STAT3 mutations. Broader study findings: In some patients, a small highly pathogenic clone possibly went undetected. TCR clonotype switching after therapy occurred in about 35% of the 18 patients. At least one immunodominant TCR beta clonotype appeared in every T-cell large granular lymphocyte leukemia patient. Clonal expansion was inferred from other time points because no sample existed at each clone's first appearance.

Comments on this clone: Its cognate antigen is unknown.

This table comes from immunoSEQ multiplex PCR, and its TCRdb copy is limited to in-frame clones, with some not included. The table shows approximately 42,000 clones, with around 80% occurring only once. Per germline, CDR1 MNHNS and CDR2 SASEGT. With 2 bases removed from V and 2 bases from J, the gap between germline ends came to 16 bases. CDR3 length: 16 residues. This chain joins TRBV6-1 and TRBJ2-7; a weak D match, TRBD2 (6 bases). The receptor's source is a human donor with T large granular lymphocyte leukemia. Some clones in this sample may be carry-over from other donors' samples. Source material: PBMCs. CDR3: CASSEPAGTFTYEQYF. In DNA form, the CDR3 reads TGTGCCAGCAGTGAACCAGCCGGGACTTTCACCTACGAGCAGTACTTC.